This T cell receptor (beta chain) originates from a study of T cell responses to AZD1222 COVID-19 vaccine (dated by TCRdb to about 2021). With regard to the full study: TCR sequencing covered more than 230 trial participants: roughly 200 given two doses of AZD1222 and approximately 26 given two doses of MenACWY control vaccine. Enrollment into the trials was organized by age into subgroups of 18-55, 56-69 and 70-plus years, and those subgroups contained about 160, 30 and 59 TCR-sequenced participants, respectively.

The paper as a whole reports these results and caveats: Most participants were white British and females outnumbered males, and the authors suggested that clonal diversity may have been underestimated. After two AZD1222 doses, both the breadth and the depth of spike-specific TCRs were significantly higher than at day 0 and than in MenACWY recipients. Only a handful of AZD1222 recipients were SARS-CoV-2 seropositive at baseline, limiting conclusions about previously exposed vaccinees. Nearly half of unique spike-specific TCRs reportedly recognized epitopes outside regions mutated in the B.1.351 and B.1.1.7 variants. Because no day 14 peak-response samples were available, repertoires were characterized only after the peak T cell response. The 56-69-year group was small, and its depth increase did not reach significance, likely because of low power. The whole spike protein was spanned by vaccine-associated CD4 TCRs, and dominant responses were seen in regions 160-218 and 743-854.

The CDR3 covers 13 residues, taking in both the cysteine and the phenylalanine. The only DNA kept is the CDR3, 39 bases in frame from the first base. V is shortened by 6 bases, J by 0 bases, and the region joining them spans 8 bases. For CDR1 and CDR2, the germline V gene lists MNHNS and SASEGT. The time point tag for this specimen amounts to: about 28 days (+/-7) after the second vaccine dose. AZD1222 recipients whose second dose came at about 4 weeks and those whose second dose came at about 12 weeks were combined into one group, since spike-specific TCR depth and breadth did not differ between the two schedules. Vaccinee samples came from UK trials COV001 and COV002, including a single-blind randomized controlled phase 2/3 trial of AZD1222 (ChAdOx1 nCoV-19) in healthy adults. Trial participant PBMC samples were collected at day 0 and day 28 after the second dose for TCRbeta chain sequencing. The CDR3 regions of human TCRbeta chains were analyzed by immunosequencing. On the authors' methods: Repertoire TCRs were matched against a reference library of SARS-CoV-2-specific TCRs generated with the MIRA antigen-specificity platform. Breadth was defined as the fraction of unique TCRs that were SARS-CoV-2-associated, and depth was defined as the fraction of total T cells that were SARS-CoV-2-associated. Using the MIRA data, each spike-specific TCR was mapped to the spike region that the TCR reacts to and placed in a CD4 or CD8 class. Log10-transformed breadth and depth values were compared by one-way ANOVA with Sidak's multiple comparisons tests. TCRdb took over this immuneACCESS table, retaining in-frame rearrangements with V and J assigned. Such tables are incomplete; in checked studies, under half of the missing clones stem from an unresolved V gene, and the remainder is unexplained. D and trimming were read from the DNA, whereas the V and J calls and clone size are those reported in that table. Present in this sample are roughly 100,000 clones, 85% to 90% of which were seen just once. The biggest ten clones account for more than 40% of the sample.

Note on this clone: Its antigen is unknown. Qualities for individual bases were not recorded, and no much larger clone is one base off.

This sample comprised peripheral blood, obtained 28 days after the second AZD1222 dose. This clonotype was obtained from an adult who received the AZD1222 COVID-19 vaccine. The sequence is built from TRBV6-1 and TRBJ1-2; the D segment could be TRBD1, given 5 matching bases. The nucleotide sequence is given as TGTGCCAGCAGCCCGGGACCTAACTATGGCTACACCTTC. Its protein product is CASSPGPNYGYTF.